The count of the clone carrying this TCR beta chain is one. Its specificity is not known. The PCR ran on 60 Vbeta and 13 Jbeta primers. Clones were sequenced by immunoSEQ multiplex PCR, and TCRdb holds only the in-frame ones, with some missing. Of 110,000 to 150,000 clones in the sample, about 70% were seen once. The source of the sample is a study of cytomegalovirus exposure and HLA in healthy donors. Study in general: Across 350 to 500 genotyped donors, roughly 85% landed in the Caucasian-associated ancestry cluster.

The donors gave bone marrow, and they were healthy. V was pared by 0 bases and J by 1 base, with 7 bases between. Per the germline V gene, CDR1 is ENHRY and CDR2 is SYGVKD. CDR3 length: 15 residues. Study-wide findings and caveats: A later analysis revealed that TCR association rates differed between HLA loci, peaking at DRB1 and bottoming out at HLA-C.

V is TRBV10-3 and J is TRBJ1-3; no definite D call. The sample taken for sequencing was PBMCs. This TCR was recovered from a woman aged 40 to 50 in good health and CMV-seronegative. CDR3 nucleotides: TGTGCCATCAGTGAGTCTGGCCCGTCTGGAAACACCATATATTTT. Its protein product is CAISESGPSGNTIYF.